This T cell receptor beta chain was captured by sequencing in a study of CD8+CD57+ T cells in acquired aplastic anemia. J lost 5 bases, V lost 0 bases, and 5 bases had no gene match. Germline-derived CDR1 and CDR2 are LNHNV and YYDKDF (reference sequence). This CDR3 has 15 amino acids. The study profiled TCR beta VDJ and CDR3 using genomic DNA as template. TCRdb reprocessed the reads with MiXCR, giving one entry per CDR3 protein. This repertoire shows more than 150,000 distinct CDR3 sequences, approximately 49% found once; its top ten account for approximately 2.9%. The chain carries TRBV15 and TRBJ2-5, with 8 positions matching TRBD1. The TCR sequence derives from a human donor in good health. Sequencing was done on a sample of sorted CD4+, CD8+, or CD8+CD57+ T cells (not recorded which) from PBMCs. CDR3 coding DNA: TGTGCCACCAGCAGAGACAGGGGGCAGGCGGAGACCCAGTACTTC. Protein product: CATSRDRGQAETQYF.